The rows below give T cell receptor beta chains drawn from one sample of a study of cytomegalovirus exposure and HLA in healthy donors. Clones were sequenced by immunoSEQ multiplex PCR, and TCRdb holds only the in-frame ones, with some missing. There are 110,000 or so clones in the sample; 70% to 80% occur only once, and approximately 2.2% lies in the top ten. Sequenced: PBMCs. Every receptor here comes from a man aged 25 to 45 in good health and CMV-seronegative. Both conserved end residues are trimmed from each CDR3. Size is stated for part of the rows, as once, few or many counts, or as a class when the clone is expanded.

ASSLSPDRGGVGYT | TRBJ1-2 | NA | TRBV27
ASSSQGFEAF | TRBJ1-1 | NA | TRBV7-2
ASSYRRAYNEQF | TRBJ2-1 | few | TRBV6-5
ASSQGAPGSYEQY | TRBJ2-7 | NA | TRBV23-1
ASSLGQGANYT | TRBJ1-2 | NA | TRBV5-1
AILVGTGDGNEQF | TRBJ2-1 | few | TRBV10-3
ASSQELPSGRALDEQY | TRBJ2-7 | NA | TRBV4-2
ASSQTSTDTQY | TRBJ2-3 | NA | TRBV4-1
ASSVGSGIYNEQF | TRBJ2-1 | NA | TRBV9
ASNWTGEYNEQF | TRBJ2-1 | many | TRBV19
ASRETGTSGPEQF | TRBJ2-1 | NA | TRBV7-8
SVGPGTGSTDTQY | TRBJ2-3 | NA | TRBV29-1
ASSHNGGTMTQY | TRBJ2-3 | NA | TRBV4-1
SSRLAGGYNEQF | TRBJ2-1 | once | TRBV29-1
ASSFLAGGGSTYNEQF | TRBJ2-1 | NA | TRBV28
ASSLTPTGLTGTGELF | TRBJ2-2 | NA | TRBV5-4
ASITSGDYEQY | TRBJ2-7 | NA | TRBV28
ASSYSSGGVTDTQY | TRBJ2-3 | medium-sized | TRBV6-6